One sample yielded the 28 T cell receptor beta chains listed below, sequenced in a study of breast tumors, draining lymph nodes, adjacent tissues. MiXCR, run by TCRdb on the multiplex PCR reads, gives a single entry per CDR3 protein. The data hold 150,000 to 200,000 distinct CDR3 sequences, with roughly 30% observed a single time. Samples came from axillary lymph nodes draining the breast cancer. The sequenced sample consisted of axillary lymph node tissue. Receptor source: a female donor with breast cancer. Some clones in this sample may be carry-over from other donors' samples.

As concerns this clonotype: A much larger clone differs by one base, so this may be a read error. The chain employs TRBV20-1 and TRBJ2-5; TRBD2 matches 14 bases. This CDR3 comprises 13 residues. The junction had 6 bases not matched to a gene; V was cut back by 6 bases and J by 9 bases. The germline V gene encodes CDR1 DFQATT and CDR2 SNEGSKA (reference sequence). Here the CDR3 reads CSAPTSGREAQYF. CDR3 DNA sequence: TGCAGTGCCCCGACTAGCGGGAGGGAGGCCCAGTACTTC.

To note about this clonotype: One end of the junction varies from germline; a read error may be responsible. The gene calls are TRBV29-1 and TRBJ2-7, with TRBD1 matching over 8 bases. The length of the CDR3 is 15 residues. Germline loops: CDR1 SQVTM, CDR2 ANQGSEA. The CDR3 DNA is TGCAGCGTTGAATCGACAGGGGTTGATTCCTACGGGCAGTACTTC. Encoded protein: CSVESTGVDSYGQYF.

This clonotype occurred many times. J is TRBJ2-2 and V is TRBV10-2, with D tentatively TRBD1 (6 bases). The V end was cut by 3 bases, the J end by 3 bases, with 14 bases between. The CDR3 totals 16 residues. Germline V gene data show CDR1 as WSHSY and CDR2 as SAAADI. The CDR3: CASSDQGIRDTGELFF. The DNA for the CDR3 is TGCGCCAGCAGTGATCAGGGGATACGTGACACCGGGGAGCTGTTTTTT.

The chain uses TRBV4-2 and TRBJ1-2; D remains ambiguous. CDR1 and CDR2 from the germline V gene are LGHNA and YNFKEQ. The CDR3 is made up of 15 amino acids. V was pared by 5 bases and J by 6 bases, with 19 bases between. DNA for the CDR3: TGTGCCAGCAGCACTTCGAAGGCTGGCGGAGATGGCTACACCTTC. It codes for CASSTSKAGGDGYTF.

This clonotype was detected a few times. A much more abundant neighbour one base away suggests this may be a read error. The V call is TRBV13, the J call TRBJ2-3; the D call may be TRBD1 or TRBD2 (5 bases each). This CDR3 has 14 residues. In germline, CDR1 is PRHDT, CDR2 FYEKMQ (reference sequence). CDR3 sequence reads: CAGSQVGPRDTQYF. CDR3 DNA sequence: TGTGCCGGCAGCCAGGTGGGACCTAGGGATACGCAGTATTTT.

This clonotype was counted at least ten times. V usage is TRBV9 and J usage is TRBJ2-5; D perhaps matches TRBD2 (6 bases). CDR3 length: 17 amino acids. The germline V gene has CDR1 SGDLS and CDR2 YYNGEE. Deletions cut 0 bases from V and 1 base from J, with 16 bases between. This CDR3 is CASSVGVAGSVQETQYF. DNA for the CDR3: TGTGCCAGCAGCGTAGGTGTGGCGGGGTCCGTCCAAGAGACCCAGTACTTC.

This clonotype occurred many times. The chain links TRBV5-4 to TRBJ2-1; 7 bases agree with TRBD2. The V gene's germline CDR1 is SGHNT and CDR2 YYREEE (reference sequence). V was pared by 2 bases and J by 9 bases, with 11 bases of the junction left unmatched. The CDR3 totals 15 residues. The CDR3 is CASSLVLAVMGEQFF. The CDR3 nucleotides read TGTGCCAGCAGCTTAGTTCTAGCGGTGATGGGTGAGCAGTTCTTC.

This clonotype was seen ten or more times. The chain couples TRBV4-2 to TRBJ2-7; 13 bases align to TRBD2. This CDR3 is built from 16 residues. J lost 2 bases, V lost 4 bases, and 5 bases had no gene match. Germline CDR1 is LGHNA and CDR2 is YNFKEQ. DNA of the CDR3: TGTGCCAGCAGCCTAACTAGCGGGGGGGCCCCCTACGAGCAGTACTTC. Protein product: CASSLTSGGAPYEQYF.

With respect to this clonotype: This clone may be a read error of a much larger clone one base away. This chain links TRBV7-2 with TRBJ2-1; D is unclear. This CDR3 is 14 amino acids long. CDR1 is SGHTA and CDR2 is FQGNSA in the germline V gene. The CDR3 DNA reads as TGTGCCAGCAGGCCGTCCGGTTCGTACAATGAGCAGCTCTTC. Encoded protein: CASRPSGSYNEQLF.

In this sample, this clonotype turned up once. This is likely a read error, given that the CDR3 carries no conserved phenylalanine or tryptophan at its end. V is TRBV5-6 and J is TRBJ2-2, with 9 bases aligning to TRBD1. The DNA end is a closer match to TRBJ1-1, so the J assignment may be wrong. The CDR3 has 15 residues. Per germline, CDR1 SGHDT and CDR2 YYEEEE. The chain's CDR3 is CASSFGTGLGTEAFS. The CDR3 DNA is TGTGCCAGCAGCTTTGGGACAGGGTTGGGCACTGAAGCTTTCTCT.

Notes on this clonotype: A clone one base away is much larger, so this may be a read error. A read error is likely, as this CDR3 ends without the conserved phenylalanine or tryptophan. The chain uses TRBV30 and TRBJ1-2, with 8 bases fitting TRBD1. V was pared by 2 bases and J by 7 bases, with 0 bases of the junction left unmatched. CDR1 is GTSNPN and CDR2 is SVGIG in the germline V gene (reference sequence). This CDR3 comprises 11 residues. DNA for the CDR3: TGTGCCTGGAGTCAGGGGGCTGGCTACACCCTC. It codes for CAWSQGAGYTL.

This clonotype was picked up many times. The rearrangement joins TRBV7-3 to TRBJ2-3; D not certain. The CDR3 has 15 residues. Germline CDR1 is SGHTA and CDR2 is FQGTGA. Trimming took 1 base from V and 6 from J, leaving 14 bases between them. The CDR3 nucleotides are TGTGCCAGCAGCTTAAAATACGGCAAGGCGGATACGCAGTATTTT. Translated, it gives CASSLKYGKADTQYF.

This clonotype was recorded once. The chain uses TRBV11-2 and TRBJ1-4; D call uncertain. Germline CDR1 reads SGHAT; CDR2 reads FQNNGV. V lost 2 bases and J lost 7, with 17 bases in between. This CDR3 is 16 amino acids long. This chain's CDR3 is CASSLTREISGEKLFF. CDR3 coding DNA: TGTGCCAGCAGCTTAACTCGGGAAATCAGCGGTGAAAAACTGTTTTTT.

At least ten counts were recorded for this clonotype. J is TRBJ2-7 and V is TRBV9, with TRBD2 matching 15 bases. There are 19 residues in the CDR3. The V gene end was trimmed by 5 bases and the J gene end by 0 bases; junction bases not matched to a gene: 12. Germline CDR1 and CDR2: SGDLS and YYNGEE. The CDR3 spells CASRDHGLAGGPSSYEQYF. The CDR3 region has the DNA TGTGCCAGCAGAGACCATGGACTAGCGGGGGGGCCAAGCTCCTACGAGCAGTACTTC.

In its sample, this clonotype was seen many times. CDR3 in DNA: TGTGCCAGCAGTTACTCCGGCACGGCCTACGAGCAGTACTTC. It encodes CASSYSGTAYEQYF. The chain combines TRBV6-5 with TRBJ2-7; D not certain. CDR3 length: 14 amino acids. V was clipped by 0 bases and J by 2 bases, with 8 bases between them. CDR1 and CDR2 (germline): MNHEY, SVGAGI.

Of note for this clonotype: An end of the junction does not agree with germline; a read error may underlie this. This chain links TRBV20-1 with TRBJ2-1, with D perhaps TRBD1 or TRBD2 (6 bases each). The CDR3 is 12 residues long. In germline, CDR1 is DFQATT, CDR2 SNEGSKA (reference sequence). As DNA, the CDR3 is TGCAGTGGTAGAGGGGGGTACAATGAGCCGTCCTTC. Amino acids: CSGRGGYNEPSF.

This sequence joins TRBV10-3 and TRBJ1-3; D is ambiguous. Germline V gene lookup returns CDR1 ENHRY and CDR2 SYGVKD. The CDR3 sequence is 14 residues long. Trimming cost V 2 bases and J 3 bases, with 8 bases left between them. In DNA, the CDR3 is TGTGCCATCAGTGAGCGGGAGAGTGGAAACACCATATATTTT. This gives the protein CAISERESGNTIYF.

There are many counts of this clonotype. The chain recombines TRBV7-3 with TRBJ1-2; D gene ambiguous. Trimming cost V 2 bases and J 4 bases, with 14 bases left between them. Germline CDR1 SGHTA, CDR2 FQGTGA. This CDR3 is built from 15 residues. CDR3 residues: CASSLLAVDGYGYTF. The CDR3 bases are TGTGCCAGCAGCTTATTGGCGGTTGACGGCTATGGCTACACCTTC.

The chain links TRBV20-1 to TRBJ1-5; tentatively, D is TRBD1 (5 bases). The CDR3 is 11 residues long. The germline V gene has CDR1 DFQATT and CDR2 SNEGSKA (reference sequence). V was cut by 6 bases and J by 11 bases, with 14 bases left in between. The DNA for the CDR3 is TGCAGTGCGCAGGGCGCGGAGACCCAGCATTTT. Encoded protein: CSAQGAETQHF.

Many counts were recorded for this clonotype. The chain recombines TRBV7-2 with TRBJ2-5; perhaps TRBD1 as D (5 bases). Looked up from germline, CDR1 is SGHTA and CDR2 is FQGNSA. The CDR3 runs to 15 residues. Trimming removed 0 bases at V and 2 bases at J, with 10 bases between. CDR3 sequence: CASSLAHGQQETQYF. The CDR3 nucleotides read TGTGCCAGCAGCTTAGCGCACGGACAACAAGAGACCCAGTACTTC.

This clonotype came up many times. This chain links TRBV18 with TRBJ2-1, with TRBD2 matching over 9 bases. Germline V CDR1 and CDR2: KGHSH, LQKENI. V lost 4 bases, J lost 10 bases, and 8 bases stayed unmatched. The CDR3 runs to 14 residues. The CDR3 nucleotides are TGTGCCAGCTCACGTGCGGGAGGGGGGCAAGAGCAGTTCTTC. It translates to CASSRAGGGQEQFF.

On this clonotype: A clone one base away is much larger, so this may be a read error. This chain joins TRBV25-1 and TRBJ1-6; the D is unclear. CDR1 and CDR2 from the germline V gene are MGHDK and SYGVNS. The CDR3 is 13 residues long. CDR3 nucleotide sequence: TGTGGCAGCAGTGAATTATTTCGGGCACCCCTCCACTTT. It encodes CGSSELFRAPLHF. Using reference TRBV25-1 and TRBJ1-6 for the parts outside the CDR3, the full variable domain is EADIYQTPRYLVIGTGKKITLECSQTMGHDKMYWYQQDPGMELHLIHYSYGVNSTEKGDLSSESTVSRIRTEHFPLTLESARPSHTSQYLCGSSELFRAPLHFGNGTRLTVT.

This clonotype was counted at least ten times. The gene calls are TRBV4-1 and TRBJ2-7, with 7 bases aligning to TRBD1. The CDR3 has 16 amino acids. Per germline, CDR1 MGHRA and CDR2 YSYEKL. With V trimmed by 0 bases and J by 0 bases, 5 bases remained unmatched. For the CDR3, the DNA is TGCGCCAGCAGCCAAGAGGACAGGACGTCCTCCTACGAGCAGTACTTC. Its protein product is CASSQEDRTSSYEQYF.

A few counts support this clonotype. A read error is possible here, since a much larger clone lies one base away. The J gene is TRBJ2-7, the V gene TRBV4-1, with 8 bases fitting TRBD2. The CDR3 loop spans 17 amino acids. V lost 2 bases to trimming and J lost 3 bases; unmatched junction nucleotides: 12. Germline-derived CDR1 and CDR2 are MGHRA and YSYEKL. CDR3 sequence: CASSQKSSGTRLYEQYF. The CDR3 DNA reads TGCGCCAGCAGCCAAAAGAGTAGCGGGACTCGACTCTACGAGCAGTACTTC.

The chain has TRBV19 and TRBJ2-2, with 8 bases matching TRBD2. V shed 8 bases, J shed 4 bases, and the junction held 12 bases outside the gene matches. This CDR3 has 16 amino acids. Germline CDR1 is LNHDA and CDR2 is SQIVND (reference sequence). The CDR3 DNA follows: TGTGCCAGTGGTCGGGGGGGACTTCGAAGCACCGGGGAGCTGTTTTTT. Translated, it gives CASGRGGLRSTGELFF.

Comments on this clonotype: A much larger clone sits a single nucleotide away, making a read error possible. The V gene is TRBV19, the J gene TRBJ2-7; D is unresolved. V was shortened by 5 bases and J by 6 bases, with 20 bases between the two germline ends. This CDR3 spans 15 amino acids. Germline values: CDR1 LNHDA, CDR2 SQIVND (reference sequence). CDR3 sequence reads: CASSRKPTEHGEQYF. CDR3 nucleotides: TGTGCCAGTAGTCGTAAACCCACTGAACACGGCGAGCAGTACTTC.

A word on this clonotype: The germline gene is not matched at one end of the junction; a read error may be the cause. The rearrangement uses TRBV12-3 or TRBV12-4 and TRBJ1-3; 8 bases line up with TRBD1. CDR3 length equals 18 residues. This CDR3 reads CVSSLFPFGQGAGNTIYF. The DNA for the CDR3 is TGTGTCAGCAGTTTATTCCCGTTTGGACAGGGTGCTGGAAACACCATATATTTT.

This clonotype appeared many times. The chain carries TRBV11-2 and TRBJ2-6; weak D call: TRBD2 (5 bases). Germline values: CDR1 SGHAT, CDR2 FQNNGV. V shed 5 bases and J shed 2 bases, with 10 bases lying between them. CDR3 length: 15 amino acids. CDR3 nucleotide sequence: TGTGCCAGCAGCGGCGGGTATGCTGGGGCCAACGTCCTGACTTTC. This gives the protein CASSGGYAGANVLTF.